These 29 T cell receptor beta chains came from one sample sequenced in a study of blood T cell repertoires in COVID-19. Sequencing was performed with immunoSEQ multiplex PCR; in TCRdb, only in-frame clones are kept and a portion is missing. The sample shows about 110,000 clones, under 85% of them seen only once. The sample taken for sequencing was peripheral blood. The source is a woman in her 70s with acute or convalescent COVID-19.

The chain employs TRBV6-5 and TRBJ2-6; weak D call: TRBD1 (6 bases). Between the trimmed V and J ends, which lost 6 bases and 2 bases, there was a span of 11 bases. Germline values: CDR1 MNHEY, CDR2 SVGAGI. The CDR3 is 15 residues long. Here the CDR3 DNA reads TGTGCCAGCAGGCAACAGGGAACTGGGGCCAACGTCCTGACTTTC. It codes for CASRQQGTGANVLTF.

The genes are TRBV3-1 (or the pseudogene TRBV3-2) and TRBJ1-2, with D perhaps TRBD1 (6 bases). Germline-derived CDR1 and CDR2 are LGHDT and YNNKEL (reference sequence). V lost 3 bases and J 3 bases, leaving 11 bases between the germline ends. The CDR3 has 14 residues. CDR3 amino acids: CASSQHWTDYGYTF. In DNA, the CDR3 is TGTGCCAGCAGCCAGCACTGGACAGACTATGGCTACACCTTC.

This clone appeared a single time. The V call is TRBV2, the J call TRBJ2-1, with 9 bases matching TRBD2. There are 15 residues in the CDR3. The trim removed 8 bases at V and 10 bases at J, leaving 15 bases unmatched. CDR1 SNHLY and CDR2 FYNNEI come from the germline V gene. CDR3 coding DNA: TGTGCCAGCTCGTCCCTAGGGCGGGAGGGAGGCGAGCAGTTCTTC. Translated: CASSSLGREGGEQFF.

On this clone itself: The germline gene is not matched at one end of the junction; a read error may be the cause. The rearrangement uses TRBV7-7 and TRBJ2-3; 10 bases line up with TRBD2. The CDR3 has 16 residues. Germline CDR1 and CDR2: SSHAT and FNYEAQ (reference sequence). This chain's CDR3 is CASTGRTSGLTDTQYF. For the CDR3, the DNA is TGTGCTAGCACCGGCCGGACTAGCGGACTCACAGATACGCAGTATTTT.

The chain links TRBV5-1 to TRBJ1-6; D might be TRBD1 (6 bases). The V gene lost 0 bases and the J gene lost 8 bases, with 9 bases spanning the gap. CDR1 and CDR2 from the germline V gene are SGHRS and YFSETQ. There are 14 residues in the CDR3. The CDR3 sequence is CASSLAQGYSPLHF. The CDR3 DNA reads TGCGCCAGCAGCTTGGCCCAGGGGTATTCACCCCTCCACTTT.

J is TRBJ1-5 and V is TRBV6-2 or TRBV6-3; D gene unclear. This CDR3 has 14 amino acids. The V and J ends lost 0 bases and 5 bases respectively, with 8 bases between them. Germline V lookup: CDR1 MNHEY, CDR2 SVGEGT. Written as DNA, the CDR3 is TGTGCCAGCAGTTACTCCACGGGTTATCAGCCCCAGCATTTT. It translates to CASSYSTGYQPQHF.

This clone was seen only a few times. V is TRBV5-6 and J is TRBJ2-3, with TRBD2 identical over 8 bases. This CDR3 spans 15 amino acids. V lost 2 bases and J lost 2; bases outside the gene matches: 4. The germline V gene encodes CDR1 SGHDT and CDR2 YYEEEE. Here the CDR3 reads CASSFGGGPTDTQYF. For the CDR3, the DNA is TGTGCCAGCAGCTTTGGCGGGGGGCCCACAGATACGCAGTATTTT.

The rearrangement joins TRBV3-1 (or the pseudogene TRBV3-2) to TRBJ2-7; D perhaps matches TRBD1 (6 bases). Germline loops: CDR1 LGHDT, CDR2 YNNKEL (reference sequence). This CDR3 contains 15 residues. Trimming took off 2 bases at V and 5 bases at J, with 16 bases between the two ends. The CDR3: CASSQWAHRVNEQYF. The CDR3 nucleotides are TGTGCCAGCAGCCAATGGGCTCACAGGGTCAACGAGCAGTACTTC.

J is TRBJ2-1 and V is TRBV2; TRBD2 matches at 13 bases. Germline V gene data show CDR1 as SNHLY and CDR2 as FYNNEI. Germline trimming cut 6 bases from V and 13 bases from J; bases unmatched to any gene: 15. The CDR3 extends over 16 amino acids. DNA of the CDR3: TGTGCCAGCAGACCAAGTGGGACTAGCGGGATAAAAAGTCAGTTCTTC. It is translated as CASRPSGTSGIKSQFF.

The V gene is TRBV27, the J gene TRBJ1-1; D not resolved. This CDR3 is 14 amino acids long. Trimming took 0 bases from V and 4 from J, leaving 9 bases between them. Germline CDR1 is MNHEY and CDR2 is SMNVEV (reference sequence). CDR3 coding DNA: TGTGCCAGCAGTTTATCGGCAGACTTCACTGAAGCTTTCTTT. Translating gives CASSLSADFTEAFF.

The CDR3 DNA sequence: TGTGCCAGCAGTCCCCCGGGACTAGCGGGAGGGAACACCGGGGAGCTGTTTTTT. It translates to CASSPPGLAGGNTGELFF. V gene TRBV5-4 combines with J gene TRBJ2-2; 15 bases map to TRBD2. The CDR3 covers 18 residues. Germline lookup yields CDR1 SGHNT and CDR2 YYREEE (reference sequence). Trimming at V came to 5 bases and at J to 1 base, leaving 6 bases not matched to a gene.

The rearrangement joins TRBV2 to TRBJ2-6; 8 nucleotides match TRBD1. CDR1 and CDR2 (germline): SNHLY, FYNNEI. V lost 8 bases to trimming and J lost 2 bases; unmatched junction nucleotides: 8. The CDR3 extends over 16 amino acids. This chain's CDR3 is CASGDRTRPGANVLTF. As DNA, the CDR3 is TGTGCCAGCGGGGACAGGACCCGCCCTGGGGCCAACGTCCTGACTTTC.

V gene TRBV4-3 combines with J gene TRBJ1-4; 10 positions match TRBD1. The CDR3 sequence is 21 residues long. V trimming: 0 bases; J trimming: 4 bases; junction bases outside the gene matches: 17. Looked up from germline, CDR1 is LGHNA and CDR2 is YSLEER. CDR3 amino acids: CASSQDWISGQGFLNNEKLFF. For the CDR3, the DNA is TGCGCCAGCAGCCAAGACTGGATTTCGGGACAGGGGTTTCTGAATAATGAAAAACTGTTTTTT.

CDR3 bases: TGCGCCAGCAGCTCGTTGGGGGCAAACATTCAGTACTTC. It is translated as CASSSLGANIQYF. The chain carries TRBV5-1 and TRBJ2-4, with D maybe TRBD1 (6 bases). Germline V lookup: CDR1 SGHRS, CDR2 YFSETQ. V lost 3 bases, J lost 6 bases, and 10 bases lay in between. There are 13 residues in the CDR3.

V and J are TRBV18 and TRBJ1-1; the D gene is possibly TRBD1 (5 bases). This CDR3 is 14 amino acids long. Germline V gives CDR1 KGHSH, CDR2 LQKENI. Trimming stripped 5 bases from V and 0 bases from J, with 10 bases between. The CDR3 is CASSSDSLNTEAFF. CDR3 nucleotide sequence: TGTGCCAGCTCATCTGACAGTTTGAACACTGAAGCTTTCTTT.

This rearrangement joins TRBV7-9 to TRBJ1-2; 7 bases match TRBD1. The CDR3 is 13 residues long. CDR1 is SEHNR and CDR2 is FQNEAQ in the germline V gene (reference sequence). The V gene end was trimmed by 5 bases and the J gene end by 4 bases; junction bases not matched to a gene: 4. CDR3 amino acids: CASSGTGAYGYTF. Here the CDR3 DNA reads TGTGCCAGCAGCGGTACAGGGGCCTATGGCTACACCTTC.

V and J are TRBV9 and TRBJ2-1, with TRBD2 matching 12 bases. The CDR3 is made up of 13 amino acids. The germline V gene encodes CDR1 SGDLS and CDR2 YYNGEE. V shed 4 bases, J shed 12 bases, and the junction held 5 bases outside the gene matches. The DNA of the CDR3 is TGTGCCAGCAGCCCGTGGACTAGCGGGACGCAGTTCTTC. Protein product: CASSPWTSGTQFF.

The rearrangement links TRBV7-9 to TRBJ1-1; D is perhaps TRBD1 (5 bases). V lost 5 bases, J lost 5 bases, and 12 bases lay in between. The CDR3 loop spans 13 amino acids. Germline CDR1 reads SEHNR; CDR2 reads FQNEAQ (reference sequence). The CDR3 loop reads CASSRPGGTEAFF. The CDR3 bases are TGTGCCAGCAGCCGACCCGGGGGAACTGAAGCTTTCTTT.

J is TRBJ2-7 and V is TRBV13, with D perhaps TRBD1 (5 bases). Per germline, CDR1 PRHDT and CDR2 FYEKMQ (reference sequence). Trimming took 5 bases from V and 7 from J, leaving 18 bases between them. This CDR3 is 14 amino acids long. The CDR3 DNA sequence: TGTGCCAGCAGCCCCGAGCAGGGATTTAGGGAGCAGTACTTC. Amino acid sequence: CASSPEQGFREQYF.

This chain's CDR3 is CASSGTWSGEKLFF. In DNA, the CDR3 is TGTGCCAGCAGCGGGACTTGGAGTGGCGAAAAACTGTTTTTT. This chain uses TRBV7-9 with TRBJ1-4; tentative D call: TRBD1 (5 bases). Trimming took 5 bases from V and 8 from J, leaving 15 bases between them. The CDR3 consists of 14 residues. Germline CDR1 and CDR2: SEHNR and FQNEAQ (reference sequence).

The genes are TRBV5-1 and TRBJ2-1; TRBD2 aligns across 9 bases. Trimming cost V 3 bases and J 4 bases; bases outside gene matches: 5. The germline V gene encodes CDR1 SGHRS and CDR2 YFSETQ. CDR3 length: 15 residues. In DNA form, the CDR3 reads TGCGCCAGCAGCTCGCCTAGCGGGGCTTACAATGAGCAGTTCTTC. This sequence encodes CASSSPSGAYNEQFF. Drawing the rest from reference TRBV5-1 and TRBJ2-1, the complete variable domain is KAGVTQTPRYLIKTRGQQVTLSCSPISGHRSVSWYQQTPGQGLQFLFEYFSETQRNKGNFPGRFSGRQFSNSRSEMNVSTLELGDSALYLCASSSPSGAYNEQFFGPGTRLTVL.

The chain links TRBV7-8 to TRBJ2-1; D unresolved. Trimming left V 2 bases short and J 3 bases short, with 8 bases between. Germline assignment: CDR1 SGHVS and CDR2 FQNEAQ. The CDR3 runs 14 residues. This chain's CDR3 is CASSLNSYYNEQFF. In DNA, the CDR3 is TGTGCCAGCAGCTTAAATAGTTACTACAATGAGCAGTTCTTC.

V gene TRBV4-2 combines with J gene TRBJ2-5; 13 bases align to TRBD2. The V segment lost 2 bases and the J segment 0 bases; nucleotides outside the gene matches: 15. The CDR3 is made up of 21 amino acids. From germline, CDR1 is LGHNA and CDR2 YNFKEQ. The CDR3 sequence: CASSQLTPGTSGAPYQETQYF. For the CDR3, the DNA is TGTGCCAGCAGCCAACTGACCCCGGGGACTAGCGGGGCTCCGTACCAAGAGACCCAGTACTTC.

The chain uses TRBV15 and TRBJ1-5; 12 nucleotides agree with TRBD1. The trim removed 3 bases at V and 2 bases at J, leaving 5 bases unmatched. This CDR3 comprises 17 residues. Germline lookup yields CDR1 LNHNV and CDR2 YYDKDF (reference sequence). CDR3 sequence: CATSRGQGAEGNQPQHF. In DNA form, the CDR3 reads TGTGCCACCAGCAGGGGACAGGGGGCTGAAGGCAATCAGCCCCAGCATTTT.

CDR3 sequence: CASSPLDRAGGMGEQYF. DNA for the CDR3: TGTGCCAGCAGTCCCCTGGACAGGGCAGGGGGCATGGGAGAGCAGTACTTC. The chain recombines TRBV28 with TRBJ2-7; 8 positions match TRBD1. The CDR3 is 17 amino acids. Trimming cost V 5 bases and J 7 bases; bases outside gene matches: 19. Germline V gives CDR1 MDHEN, CDR2 SYDVKM.

This chain joins TRBV6-2 or TRBV6-3 and TRBJ1-1, with D perhaps TRBD1 (6 bases). V was shortened by 2 bases and J by 2 bases, with 21 bases between the two germline ends. This CDR3 contains 18 residues. The germline V gene has CDR1 MNHEY and CDR2 SVGEGT. CDR3 sequence (DNA): TGTGCCAGCAGTTACGACCGGGGGGCCCGAGGGAAAAACACTGAAGCTTTCTTT. Protein sequence: CASSYDRGARGKNTEAFF.

The chain carries TRBV7-2 and TRBJ1-5; tentative D call: TRBD1 (5 bases). V dropped 0 bases and J dropped 7 bases, with 16 bases sitting between them. The CDR3 runs to 16 residues. The germline V gene encodes CDR1 SGHTA and CDR2 FQGNSA. CDR3 loop: CASSLAVRGNGQPQHF. DNA for the CDR3: TGTGCCAGCAGCTTAGCGGTGCGGGGGAATGGGCAGCCCCAGCATTTT. The full variable domain, in which reference TRBV7-2 and TRBJ1-5 provide the parts outside the CDR3, is GAGVSQSPSNKVTEKGKDVELRCDPISGHTALYWYRQSLGQGLEFLIYFQGNSAPDKSGLPSDRFSAERTGGSVSTLTIQRTQQEDSAVYLCASSLAVRGNGQPQHFGDGTRLSIL.

The chain recombines TRBV9 with TRBJ2-1, with 11 bases matching TRBD2. Per the germline V gene, CDR1 is SGDLS and CDR2 is YYNGEE. The CDR3 spans 15 residues. The V segment lost 0 bases and the J segment 5 bases; nucleotides outside the gene matches: 1. CDR3 sequence reads: CASSVVAGGNNEQFF. CDR3 sequence (DNA): TGTGCCAGCAGCGTAGTAGCGGGAGGGAACAATGAGCAGTTCTTC.

The rearrangement links TRBV28 to TRBJ2-1, with D tentatively TRBD2 (5 bases). Deletions cut 5 bases from V and 5 bases from J, with 16 bases between. This CDR3 region has 15 residues. The germline V gene encodes CDR1 MDHEN and CDR2 SYDVKM. In DNA, the CDR3 is TGTGCCAGCAGTCAGCCAGGAGCGGTTCACAATGAGCAGTTCTTC. Translation: CASSQPGAVHNEQFF.